The T cell receptor (beta chain) under discussion was sequenced for a study of OX40 agonist ivuxolimab in advanced cancers. Study summary: One hepatocellular carcinoma and a couple of cutaneous melanoma patients partially responded.

V dropped 1 base and J dropped 4; count of bases not matched to a gene: 5. The length of the CDR3 is 16 residues. Looked up from germline, CDR1 is SGHNT and CDR2 is YENEEA. Sequencing used immunoSEQ multiplex PCR; TCRdb keeps in-frame clones, though not all of them. The profile shows tens of thousands of clones, 85% to 90% of them singletons. The source is an adult with an advanced solid tumor such as melanoma, head and neck, liver or kidney cancer. The chain recombines TRBV11-3 with TRBJ2-1; 9 nucleotides align to TRBD2. The starting material was CD4+ or CD8+ T cells sorted from blood, obtained in a trial of the OX40 agonist ivuxolimab. CDR3 DNA sequence: TGTGCCAGCAGCTTAGGAGGTACTAGCGGGTACAATGAGCAGTTCTTC. Translated: CASSLGGTSGYNEQFF. The complete variable domain, with remaining parts taken from reference TRBV11-3 and TRBJ2-1, reads EAGVVQSPRYKIIEKKQPVAFWCNPISGHNTLYWYLQNLGQGPELLIRYENEEAVDDSQLPKDRFSAERLKGVDSTLKIQPAELGDSAVYLCASSLGGTSGYNEQFFGPGTRLTVL.